This is a list of T cell receptor beta chains from one sample in a study of human T cells and chemical hapten exposure. Each CDR3 protein is one row after TCRdb ran MiXCR on the RACE reads. The sample records more than 65,000 distinct CDR3 sequences, around 30% being singletons. Specimen: whole blood, collected in connection with sensitization to the hapten diphenylcyclopropenone (DPC). The receptors originated from a man aged 40-50 years with alopecia areata. Some clones in this sample may be carry-over from other donors' samples. The CDR3 runs from the conserved cysteine through the conserved F or W. A D gene is named only where the DNA matches it firmly.

CASSLGTQSAELFF	TRBJ2-2	NA	TRBV5-1
CASTPGGGGTEAFF	TRBJ1-1	NA	TRBV7-2
CASSLGGATDTQYF	TRBJ2-3	NA	TRBV27
CASSLAGVNTEAFF	TRBJ1-1	NA	TRBV12-3/TRBV12-4
CASSWGTLFFF	TRBJ1-1	NA	TRBV28
CASEAVRRSTSPSTDTQYF	TRBJ2-3	NA	TRBV6-2/TRBV6-3
CASSEEGRDEQYF	TRBJ2-7	NA	TRBV2
CASELRSQETQYF	TRBJ2-5	NA	TRBV6-1
CAGEMSGSKNIQYF	TRBJ2-4	NA	TRBV7-9
CASSPSWGSGNTIYF	TRBJ1-3	NA	TRBV5-1
CSATHRESFYNEQFF	TRBJ2-1	NA	TRBV20-1
CASTLTGSPGVVYF	TRBJ2-7	NA	TRBV12-3/TRBV12-4
CASSGLPETSAGEQFF	TRBJ2-1	TRBD2	TRBV7-2
CAISMATSGNGGELFF	TRBJ2-2	TRBD2	TRBV10-3
CSASSRGPSSNQPQHF	TRBJ1-5	NA	TRBV20-1
CSARDSETQYF	TRBJ2-5	NA	TRBV20-1